A selection of T cell receptor beta chains follows, all from one sample in a study of blood T cell repertoires in COVID-19. Sequenced by immunoSEQ multiplex PCR; TCRdb stores in-frame clones only, minus some. The table includes 130,000 to 150,000 clones, 87% detected once. The sequencing sample was made of peripheral blood. Receptors were obtained from a man older than 75 with acute or convalescent COVID-19. Each CDR3 is given with its conserved first and last residue. The D gene is left open where the match is weak. Clone size appears in some rows only: once, few, many, or a class for an expanded clone.

TRBJ2-5,TRBD1,TRBV7-6,-,CASSYSSLGDRPRETQYF,TGTGCCAGCAGCTACTCCAGCCTGGGGGACAGGCCCAGGGAGACCCAGTACTTC
TRBJ2-1,-,TRBV10-3,once,CAISELSGGLNEQFF,TGTGCCATCAGTGAGTTATCGGGGGGCCTTAATGAGCAGTTCTTC
TRBJ2-5,-,TRBV7-2,-,CASSPSRQAETQYF,TGTGCCAGCAGCCCGAGTCGACAGGCAGAGACCCAGTACTTC
TRBJ1-3,TRBD1,TRBV2,-,CASSPGTVGNTIYF,TGTGCCAGCAGCCCCGGGACAGTTGGAAACACCATATATTTT
TRBJ2-1,TRBD2,TRBV4-1,few,CASSQGASGGAPYNEQFF,TGCGCCAGCAGCCAAGGAGCTAGCGGGGGGGCCCCCTACAATGAGCAGTTCTTC
TRBJ2-2,-,TRBV5-1,-,CASSSSSRGTGELFF,TGCGCCAGCAGTTCTTCTTCCCGGGGGACCGGGGAGCTGTTTTTT
TRBJ2-2,-,TRBV11-3,few,CASADRITNTGELFF,TGTGCCAGTGCAGACAGGATAACGAACACCGGGGAGCTGTTTTTT
TRBJ2-5,-,TRBV29-1,-,CSVVPGRWETQYF,TGCAGCGTTGTCCCAGGGCGTTGGGAGACCCAGTACTTC
TRBJ1-6,-,TRBV30,-,CAWSKLRVRGAGVNSPLHF,TGTGCCTGGAGTAAGCTTCGTGTGCGGGGCGCGGGGGTTAATTCACCCCTCCACTTT
TRBJ1-3,-,TRBV29-1,-,CSVSVQGDIRSGNTIYF,TGCAGCGTTTCTGTACAGGGCGATATCCGATCTGGAAACACCATATATTTT
TRBJ2-1,-,TRBV12-2,once,CASRLPPSSDLNEQFF,TGTGCAAGTCGCTTGCCTCCAAGCTCGGACTTGAATGAGCAGTTCTTC
TRBJ1-5,TRBD1,TRBV29-1,-,CSVWTGTSNQPQHF,TGCAGCGTTTGGACAGGTACTAGCAATCAGCCCCAGCATTTT
TRBJ2-3,TRBD2,TRBV13,-,CASSSRTSGYSTDTQYF,TGTGCCAGCAGCTCCCGGACTAGCGGATATAGCACAGATACGCAGTATTTT
TRBJ2-7,-,TRBV27,once,CASSDQGRGRGKSYEQYF,TGTGCCAGCAGTGACCAGGGAAGGGGTCGCGGAAAATCCTACGAGCAGTACTTC
TRBJ1-5,-,TRBV5-5,-,CASSWATDNQPQHF,TGTGCCAGCAGCTGGGCGACAGACAATCAGCCCCAGCATTTT
TRBJ2-2,-,TRBV14,-,CASSGAGAAGELFF,TGTGCCAGCAGCGGTGCGGGGGCGGCCGGGGAGCTGTTTTTT
TRBJ1-1,-,TRBV3-1/TRBV3-2,-,CASSPRDGGSAFF,TGTGCCAGCAGCCCGCGGGACGGCGGCAGTGCTTTCTTT
TRBJ1-2,-,TRBV5-1,-,CASSTDAGYGYTF,TGCGCCAGCAGCACTGACGCAGGGTACGGCTACACCTTC
TRBJ2-1,TRBD2,TRBV10-2,-,CASSSGRENEQFF,TGCGCCAGCAGTAGCGGGAGGGAGAATGAGCAGTTCTTC
TRBJ2-6,TRBD1,TRBV19,-,CASTRQGVSGANVLTF,TGTGCCAGTACCCGACAGGGGGTCTCAGGGGCCAACGTCCTGACTTTC
TRBJ1-2,-,TRBV30,-,CAWSKDTGSHGYTF,TGTGCCTGGAGTAAAGATACAGGGTCCCATGGCTACACCTTC
TRBJ2-1,-,TRBV19,-,CASKDSYNEQFF,TGTGCCAGCAAGGACAGCTACAATGAGCAGTTCTTC
TRBJ1-2,-,TRBV6-5,-,CASRTGSGGYTF,TGTGCCAGCAGAACGGGTTCCGGGGGCTACACCTTC
TRBJ1-1,TRBD1,TRBV5-1,-,CASSLTGGNTEAFF,TGCGCCAGCAGCTTAACAGGGGGGAACACTGAAGCTTTCTTT
TRBJ2-7,TRBD1,TRBV24-1,-,CATSVGTGVSREQYF,TGTGCCACCAGTGTAGGGACAGGGGTCTCGCGGGAGCAGTACTTC
TRBJ1-5,TRBD1,TRBV2,-,CASKRQGSNQPQHF,TGTGCCAGCAAAAGACAGGGAAGCAATCAGCCCCAGCATTTT
TRBJ2-1,-,TRBV13,few,CASSLRGQGGNEQFF,TGTGCCAGCAGCTTAAGGGGTCAGGGTGGAAATGAGCAGTTCTTC
TRBJ2-7,TRBD1,TRBV6-4,-,CASKPGQGPYEQYF,TGTGCCAGCAAACCGGGACAGGGGCCATACGAGCAGTACTTC
TRBJ2-2,-,TRBV5-4,-,CASSITSPGELFF,TGTGCCAGCAGCATAACTAGTCCCGGGGAGCTGTTTTTT
TRBJ1-5,TRBD1,TRBV4-2,-,CASSQDYSAGGQPQHF,TGTGCCAGCAGCCAAGATTATTCGGCAGGGGGACAGCCCCAGCATTTT
TRBJ2-3,-,TRBV27,-,CASSLRGVTDTQYF,TGTGCCAGCAGTCTGCGGGGAGTCACAGATACGCAGTATTTT
TRBJ1-4,-,TRBV25-1,few,CASSAGNEKLFF,TGTGCCAGCAGTGCGGGTAATGAAAAACTGTTTTTT
TRBJ2-5,TRBD2,TRBV5-6,-,CASSPVAGVGETQYF,TGTGCCAGCAGCCCCGTAGCGGGAGTGGGGGAGACCCAGTACTTC
TRBJ1-6,-,TRBV3-1/TRBV3-2,-,CASSDRSSYNSPLHF,TGTGCCAGCAGCGACAGAAGCTCCTATAATTCACCCCTCCACTTT
TRBJ2-3,TRBD2,TRBV29-1,-,CSVGTSGARDTQYF,TGCAGCGTCGGGACTAGCGGGGCCCGGGATACGCAGTATTTT
TRBJ1-2,-,TRBV7-2,-,CASSLVASGDYGYTF,TGTGCCAGCAGCTTAGTGGCCTCGGGGGACTATGGCTACACCTTC
TRBJ1-1,TRBD1,TRBV7-2,-,CASSRGGTGKRTEAFF,TGTGCCAGCAGCAGGGGAGGGACAGGGAAGAGGACTGAAGCTTTCTTT
TRBJ2-3,-,TRBV3-1/TRBV3-2,-,CASSLRAGVVDTQYF,TGTGCCAGCAGTCTCAGGGCAGGGGTGGTAGATACGCAGTATTTT
TRBJ1-1,-,TRBV3-1/TRBV3-2,-,CASSQLLGGTEAFF,TGTGCCAGCAGCCAACTACTGGGGGGCACTGAAGCTTTCTTT
TRBJ1-2,-,TRBV24-1,few,CATSDPGFGYTF,TGTGCCACCAGTGATCCGGGGTTCGGCTACACCTTC